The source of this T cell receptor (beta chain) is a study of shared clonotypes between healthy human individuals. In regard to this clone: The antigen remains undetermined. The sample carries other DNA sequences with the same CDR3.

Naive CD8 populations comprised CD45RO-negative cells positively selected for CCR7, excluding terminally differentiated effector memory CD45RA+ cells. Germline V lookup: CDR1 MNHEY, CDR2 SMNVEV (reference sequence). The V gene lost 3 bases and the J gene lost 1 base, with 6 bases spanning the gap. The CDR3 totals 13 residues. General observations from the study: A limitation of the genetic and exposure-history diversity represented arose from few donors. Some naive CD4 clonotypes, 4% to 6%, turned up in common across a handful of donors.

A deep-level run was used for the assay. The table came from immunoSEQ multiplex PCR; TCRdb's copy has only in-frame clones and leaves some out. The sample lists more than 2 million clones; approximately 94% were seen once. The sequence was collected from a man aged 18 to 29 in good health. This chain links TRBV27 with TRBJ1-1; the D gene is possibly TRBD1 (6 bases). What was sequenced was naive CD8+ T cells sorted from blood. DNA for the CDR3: TGTGCCAGCAGTTTGACAGGGAACACTGAAGCTTTCTTT. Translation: CASSLTGNTEAFF.